A single T cell receptor (beta chain) is shown here with its context. The antigen remains undetermined. The data were taken from a study of shared clonotypes between healthy human individuals. Study at large: CD4 naive and CD4 memory each took three plates per donor, while CD8 naive took two and CD8 memory one. Study-wide findings and caveats: Naive CD4 clonotypes were shared across a handful of donors at 4.5% to 6%.

Several immunoSEQ 96-well plates shared each subset's DNA, each plate a replicate. Sequencing used immunoSEQ multiplex PCR; TCRdb keeps in-frame clones, though not all of them. The data hold about 680,000 clones, with roughly 72% observed a single time. Deletions cut 3 bases from V and 3 bases from J, with 5 bases between. The CDR3 runs to 12 residues. Germline CDR1 is MDHEN and CDR2 is SYDVKM. Negatively enriched CD4+ T cells were divided by CD45RA into naive and memory. The clonotype originates from a young woman in good health. Material: memory CD4+ T cells sorted from blood. The subset was: CD45RA-negative fraction. The chain couples TRBV28 to TRBJ1-2, with a weak D call TRBD1 (5 bases). CDR3 DNA: TGTGCCAGCAGTTTGACAGACTATGGCTACACCTTC. As protein: CASSLTDYGYTF.